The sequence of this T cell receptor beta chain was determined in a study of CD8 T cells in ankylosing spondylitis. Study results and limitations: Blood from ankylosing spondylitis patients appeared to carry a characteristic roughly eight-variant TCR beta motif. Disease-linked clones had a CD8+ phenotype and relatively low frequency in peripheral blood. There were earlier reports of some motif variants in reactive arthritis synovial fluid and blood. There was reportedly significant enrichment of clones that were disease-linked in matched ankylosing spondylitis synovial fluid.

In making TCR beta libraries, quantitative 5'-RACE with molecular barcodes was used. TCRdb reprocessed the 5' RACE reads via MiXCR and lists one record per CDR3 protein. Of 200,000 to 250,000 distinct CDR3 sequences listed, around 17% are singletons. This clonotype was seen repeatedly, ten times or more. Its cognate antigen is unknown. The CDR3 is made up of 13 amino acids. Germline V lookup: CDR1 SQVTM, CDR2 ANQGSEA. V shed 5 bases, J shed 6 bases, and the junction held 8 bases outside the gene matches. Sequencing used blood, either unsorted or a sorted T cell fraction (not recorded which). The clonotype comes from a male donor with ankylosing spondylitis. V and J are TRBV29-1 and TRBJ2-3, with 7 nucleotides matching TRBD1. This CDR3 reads CSVPPAGGDTQYF. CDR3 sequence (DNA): TGCAGCGTTCCCCCTGCAGGGGGTGATACGCAGTATTTT.